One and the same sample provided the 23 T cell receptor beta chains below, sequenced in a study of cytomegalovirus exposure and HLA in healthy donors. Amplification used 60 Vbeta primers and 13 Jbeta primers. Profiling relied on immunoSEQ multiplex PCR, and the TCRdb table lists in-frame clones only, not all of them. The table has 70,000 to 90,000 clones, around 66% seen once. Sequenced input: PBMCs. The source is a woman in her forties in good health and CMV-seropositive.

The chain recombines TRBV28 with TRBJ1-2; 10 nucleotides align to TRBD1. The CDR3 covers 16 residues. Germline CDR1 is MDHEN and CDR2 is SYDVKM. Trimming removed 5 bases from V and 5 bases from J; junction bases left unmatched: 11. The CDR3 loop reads CASSLYRDRGGYGYTF. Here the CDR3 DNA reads TGTGCCAGCAGTCTGTACCGGGACAGGGGTGGATATGGCTACACCTTC.

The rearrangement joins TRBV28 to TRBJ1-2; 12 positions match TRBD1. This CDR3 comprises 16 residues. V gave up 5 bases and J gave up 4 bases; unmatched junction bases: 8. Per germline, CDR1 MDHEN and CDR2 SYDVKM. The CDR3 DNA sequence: TGTGCCAGCAGTCTGGGGGGGACAGGGGGCTTCTATGGCTACACCTTC. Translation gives CASSLGGTGGFYGYTF.

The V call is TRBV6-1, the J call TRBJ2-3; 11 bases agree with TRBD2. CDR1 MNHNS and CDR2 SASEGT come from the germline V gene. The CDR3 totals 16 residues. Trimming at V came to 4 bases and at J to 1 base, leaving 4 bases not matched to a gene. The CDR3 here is CASSGGSGRGTDTQYF. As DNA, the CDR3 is TGTGCCAGCAGTGGAGGTAGCGGGAGGGGCACAGATACGCAGTATTTT.

The chain's CDR3 is CASSGLSGESGNTIYF. CDR3 DNA: TGTGCCAGCAGCGGGCTTTCAGGGGAATCTGGAAACACCATATATTTT. V and J are TRBV5-6 and TRBJ1-3, with D maybe TRBD1 (6 bases). V dropped 4 bases and J dropped 1 base, with 15 bases sitting between them. CDR1 is SGHDT, CDR2 YYEEEE, per germline. This CDR3 region has 16 residues.

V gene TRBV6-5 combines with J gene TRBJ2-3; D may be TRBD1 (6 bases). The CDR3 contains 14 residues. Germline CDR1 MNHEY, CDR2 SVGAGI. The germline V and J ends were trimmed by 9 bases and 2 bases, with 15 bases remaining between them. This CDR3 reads CASRQGPNTDTQYF. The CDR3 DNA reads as TGTGCCAGTCGGCAGGGGCCCAACACAGATACGCAGTATTTT.

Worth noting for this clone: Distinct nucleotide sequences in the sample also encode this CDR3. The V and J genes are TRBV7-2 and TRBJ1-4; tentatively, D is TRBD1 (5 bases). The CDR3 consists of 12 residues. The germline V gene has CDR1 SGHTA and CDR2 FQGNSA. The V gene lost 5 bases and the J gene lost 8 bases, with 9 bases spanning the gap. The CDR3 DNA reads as TGTGCCAGCAGCAGCCAGGGAGAAAAACTGTTTTTT. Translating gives CASSSQGEKLFF.

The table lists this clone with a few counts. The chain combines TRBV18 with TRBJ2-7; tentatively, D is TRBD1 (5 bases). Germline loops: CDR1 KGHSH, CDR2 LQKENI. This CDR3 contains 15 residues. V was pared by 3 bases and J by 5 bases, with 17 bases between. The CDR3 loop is CASSPWAGSWDEQYF. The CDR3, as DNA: TGTGCCAGCTCACCTTGGGCAGGGTCTTGGGACGAGCAGTACTTC.

CDR3 sequence: CASSESGVNQPQHF. CDR3 DNA sequence: TGCGCCAGCAGTGAATCCGGGGTCAATCAGCCCCAGCATTTT. This rearrangement joins TRBV10-2 to TRBJ1-5; D not certain. The CDR3 is 14 residues long. The V end was cut by 3 bases, the J end by 3 bases, with 9 bases between. Looked up from germline, CDR1 is WSHSY and CDR2 is SAAADI.

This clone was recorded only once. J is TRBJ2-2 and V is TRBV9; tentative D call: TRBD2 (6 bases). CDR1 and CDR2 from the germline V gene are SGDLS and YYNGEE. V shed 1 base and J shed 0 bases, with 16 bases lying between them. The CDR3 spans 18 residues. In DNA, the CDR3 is TGTGCCAGCAGCGTATTCGGATCTGGGACTTCGAACACCGGGGAGCTGTTTTTT. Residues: CASSVFGSGTSNTGELFF.

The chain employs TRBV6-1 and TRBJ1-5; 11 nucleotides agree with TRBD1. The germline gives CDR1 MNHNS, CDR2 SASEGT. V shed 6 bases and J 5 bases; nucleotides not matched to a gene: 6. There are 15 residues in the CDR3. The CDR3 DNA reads TGTGCCAGCAGAAGGGGGACAGGGGGAGATCAGCCCCAGCATTTT. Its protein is CASRRGTGGDQPQHF.

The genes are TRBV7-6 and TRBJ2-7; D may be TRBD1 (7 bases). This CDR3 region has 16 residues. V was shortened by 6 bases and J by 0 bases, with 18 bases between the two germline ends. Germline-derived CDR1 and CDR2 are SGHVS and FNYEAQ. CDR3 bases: TGTGCCAGCAGGTTAACCGCGGGGACAGACTCCTACGAGCAGTACTTC. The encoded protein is CASRLTAGTDSYEQYF.

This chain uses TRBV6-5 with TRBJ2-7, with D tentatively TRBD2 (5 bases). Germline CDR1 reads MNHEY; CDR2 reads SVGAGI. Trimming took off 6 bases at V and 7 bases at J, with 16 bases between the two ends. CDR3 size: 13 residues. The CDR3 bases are TGTGCCAGCAGATACACCGGGGTGGGTGAGCAGTACTTC. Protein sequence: CASRYTGVGEQYF.

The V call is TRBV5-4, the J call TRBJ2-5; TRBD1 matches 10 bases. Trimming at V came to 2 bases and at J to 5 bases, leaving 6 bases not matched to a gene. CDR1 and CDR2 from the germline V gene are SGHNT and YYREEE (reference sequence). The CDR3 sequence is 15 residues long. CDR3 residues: CASSLRQGALETQYF. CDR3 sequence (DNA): TGTGCCAGCAGCTTAAGACAGGGGGCTTTGGAGACCCAGTACTTC.

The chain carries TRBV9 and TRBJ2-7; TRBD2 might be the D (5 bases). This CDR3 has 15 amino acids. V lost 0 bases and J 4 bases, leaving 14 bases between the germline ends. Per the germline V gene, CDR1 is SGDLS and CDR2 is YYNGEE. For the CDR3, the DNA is TGTGCCAGCAGCGTAGGTCTAAGTGAGGGATACGAGCAGTACTTC. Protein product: CASSVGLSEGYEQYF.

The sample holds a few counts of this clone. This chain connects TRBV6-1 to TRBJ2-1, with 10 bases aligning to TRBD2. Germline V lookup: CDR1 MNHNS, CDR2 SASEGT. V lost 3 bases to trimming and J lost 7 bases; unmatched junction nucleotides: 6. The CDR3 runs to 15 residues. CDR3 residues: CASSDSGRLLNEQFF. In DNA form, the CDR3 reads TGTGCCAGCAGTGATAGCGGGAGGTTGTTGAATGAGCAGTTCTTC.

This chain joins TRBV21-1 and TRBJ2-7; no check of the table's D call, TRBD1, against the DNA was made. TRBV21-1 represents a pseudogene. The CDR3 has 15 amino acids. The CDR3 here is CASSKGTQGFYEQYF. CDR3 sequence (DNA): TGTGCCAGCAGCAAAGGGACACAAGGATTCTACGAGCAGTACTTC.

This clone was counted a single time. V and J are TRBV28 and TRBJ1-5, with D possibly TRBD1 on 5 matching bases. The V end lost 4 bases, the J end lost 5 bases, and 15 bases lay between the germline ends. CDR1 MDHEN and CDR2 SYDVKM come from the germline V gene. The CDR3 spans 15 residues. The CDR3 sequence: CASSSPITRDQPQHF. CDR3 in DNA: TGTGCCAGCAGTTCACCAATCACCAGGGATCAGCCCCAGCATTTT.

The CDR3 bases are TGTGCCAGTAGCAGGGCTCTTCAGGAAAAACTGTTTTTT. Translating it yields CASSRALQEKLFF. The V call is TRBV19, the J call TRBJ1-4; maybe TRBD1 (5 bases). CDR1 is LNHDA, CDR2 SQIVND, per germline (reference sequence). There are 13 residues in the CDR3. Trimming removed 6 bases from V and 8 bases from J, with 13 bases in between.

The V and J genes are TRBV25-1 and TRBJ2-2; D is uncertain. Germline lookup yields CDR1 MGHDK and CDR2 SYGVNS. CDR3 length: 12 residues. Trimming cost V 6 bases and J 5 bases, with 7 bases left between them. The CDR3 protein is CASSSSTGELFF. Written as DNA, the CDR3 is TGTGCCAGCAGCTCCTCGACCGGGGAGCTGTTTTTT.

CDR3 coding DNA: TGCGCCAGCAGCCATGGAGCGGTAAGGTACAATGAGCAGTTCTTC. Translation gives CASSHGAVRYNEQFF. The chain couples TRBV4-1 to TRBJ2-1; D is possibly TRBD2 (5 bases). This CDR3 has 15 residues. Germline CDR1 MGHRA, CDR2 YSYEKL. Trimming stripped 3 bases from V and 4 bases from J, with 13 bases between.

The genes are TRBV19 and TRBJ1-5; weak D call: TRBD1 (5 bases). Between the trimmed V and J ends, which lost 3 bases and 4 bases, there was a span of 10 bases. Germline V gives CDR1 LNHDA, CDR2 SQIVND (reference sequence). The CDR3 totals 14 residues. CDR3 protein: CASSIRGVNQPQHF. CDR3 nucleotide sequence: TGTGCCAGTAGTATTCGGGGGGTAAATCAGCCCCAGCATTTT.

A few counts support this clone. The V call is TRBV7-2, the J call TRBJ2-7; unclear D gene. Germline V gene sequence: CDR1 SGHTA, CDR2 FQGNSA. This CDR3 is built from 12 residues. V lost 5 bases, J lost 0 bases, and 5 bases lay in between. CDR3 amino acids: CASSRFSYEQYF. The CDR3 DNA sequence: TGTGCCAGCAGCCGGTTCTCCTACGAGCAGTACTTC. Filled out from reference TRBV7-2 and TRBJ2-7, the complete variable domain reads GAGVSQSPSNKVTEKGKDVELRCDPISGHTALYWYRQSLGQGLEFLIYFQGNSAPDKSGLPSDRFSAERTGGSVSTLTIQRTQQEDSAVYLCASSRFSYEQYFGPGTRLTVT.

In DNA, the CDR3 is TGTGCCAGCAGCTCTAGGGGAGGGGCCCGAGGCGGCAAAAACATTCAGTACTTC. It is translated as CASSSRGGARGGKNIQYF. The chain has TRBV7-2 and TRBJ2-4, with TRBD2 matching 7 bases. Trimming at V came to 4 bases and at J to 3 bases, leaving 15 bases not matched to a gene. The CDR3 runs 18 residues. Germline V gene sequence: CDR1 SGHTA, CDR2 FQGNSA.